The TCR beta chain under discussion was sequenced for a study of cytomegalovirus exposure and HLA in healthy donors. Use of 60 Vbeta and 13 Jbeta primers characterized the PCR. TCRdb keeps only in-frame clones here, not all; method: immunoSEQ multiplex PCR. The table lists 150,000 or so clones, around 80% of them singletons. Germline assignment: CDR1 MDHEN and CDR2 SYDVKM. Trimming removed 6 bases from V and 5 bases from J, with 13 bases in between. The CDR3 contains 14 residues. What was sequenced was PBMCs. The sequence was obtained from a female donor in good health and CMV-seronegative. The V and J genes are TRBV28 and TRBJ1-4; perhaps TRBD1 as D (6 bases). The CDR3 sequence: CASSGQRPNEKLFF. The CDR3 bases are TGTGCCAGCAGCGGACAGCGTCCCAATGAAAAACTGTTTTTT.